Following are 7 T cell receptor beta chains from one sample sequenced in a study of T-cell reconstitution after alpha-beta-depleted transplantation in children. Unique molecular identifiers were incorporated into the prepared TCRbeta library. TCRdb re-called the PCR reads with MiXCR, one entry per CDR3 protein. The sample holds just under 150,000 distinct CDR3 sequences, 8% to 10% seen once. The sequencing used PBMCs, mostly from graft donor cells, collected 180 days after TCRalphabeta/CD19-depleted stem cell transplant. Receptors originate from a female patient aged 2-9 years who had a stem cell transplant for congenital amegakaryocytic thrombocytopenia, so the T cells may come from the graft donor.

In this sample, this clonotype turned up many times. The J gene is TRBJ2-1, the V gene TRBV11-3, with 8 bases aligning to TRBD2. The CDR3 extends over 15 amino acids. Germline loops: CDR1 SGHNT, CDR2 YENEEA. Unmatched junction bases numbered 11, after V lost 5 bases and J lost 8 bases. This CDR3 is CASSESPAGVHEQFF. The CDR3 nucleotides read TGTGCCAGCAGCGAAAGTCCAGCGGGGGTCCATGAGCAGTTCTTC.

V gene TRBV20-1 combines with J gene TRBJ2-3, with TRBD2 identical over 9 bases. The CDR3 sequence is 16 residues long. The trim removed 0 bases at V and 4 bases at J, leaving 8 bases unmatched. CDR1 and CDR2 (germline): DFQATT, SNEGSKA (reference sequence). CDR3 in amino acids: CSARDGRGGRADTQYF. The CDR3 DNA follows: TGCAGTGCTAGAGATGGGCGGGGGGGCCGTGCAGATACGCAGTATTTT.

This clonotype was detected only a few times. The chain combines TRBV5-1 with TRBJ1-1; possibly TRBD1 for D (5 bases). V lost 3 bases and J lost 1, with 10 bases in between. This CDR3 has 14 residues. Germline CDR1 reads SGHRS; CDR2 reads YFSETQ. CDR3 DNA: TGCGCCAGCAGCTGGACCGGGGCGAACACTGAAGCTTTCTTT. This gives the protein CASSWTGANTEAFF.

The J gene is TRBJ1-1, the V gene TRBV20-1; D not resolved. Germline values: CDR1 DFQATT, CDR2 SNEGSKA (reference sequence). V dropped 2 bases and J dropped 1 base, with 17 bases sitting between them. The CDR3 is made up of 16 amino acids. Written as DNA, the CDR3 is TGCAGTGCTAGAAGTGGGCGTTGGTTTGGGAACACTGAAGCTTTCTTT. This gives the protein CSARSGRWFGNTEAFF.

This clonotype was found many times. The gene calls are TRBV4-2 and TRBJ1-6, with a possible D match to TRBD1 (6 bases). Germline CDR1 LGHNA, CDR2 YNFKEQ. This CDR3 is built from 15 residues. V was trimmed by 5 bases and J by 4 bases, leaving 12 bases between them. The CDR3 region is CASSDQGQYNSPLHF. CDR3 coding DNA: TGTGCCAGCAGCGACCAGGGGCAGTATAATTCACCCCTCCACTTT.

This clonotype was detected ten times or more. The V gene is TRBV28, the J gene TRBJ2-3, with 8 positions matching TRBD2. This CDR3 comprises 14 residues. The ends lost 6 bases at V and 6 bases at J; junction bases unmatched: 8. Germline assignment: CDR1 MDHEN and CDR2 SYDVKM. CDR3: CASSSTSSGDTQYF. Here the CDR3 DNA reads TGTGCCAGCAGCTCAACCTCTAGCGGGGATACGCAGTATTTT.

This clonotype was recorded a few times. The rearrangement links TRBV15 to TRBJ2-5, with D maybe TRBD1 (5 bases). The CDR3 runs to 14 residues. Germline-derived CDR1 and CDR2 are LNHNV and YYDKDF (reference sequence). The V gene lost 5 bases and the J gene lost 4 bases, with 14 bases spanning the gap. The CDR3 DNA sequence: TGTGCCACCAGCCGATCTACAAGGGGAGAGACCCAGTACTTC. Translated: CATSRSTRGETQYF.